The 16 T cell receptor beta chains below were found in one sample sequenced in a study of T cell responses to AZD1222 COVID-19 vaccine. Measured with immunoSEQ multiplex PCR; TCRdb has only the in-frame clones, and not every one. The sample records about 120,000 clones, 88% being singletons. The sample in question was peripheral blood, obtained on day 0 of AZD1222 vaccination. These receptor sequences come from an adult in good health.

Note on this clone: Sequence at one end of the junction differs from germline and may be a read error. This sample also contains other DNA sequences that code for the same CDR3. V is TRBV6-2 or TRBV6-3 and J is TRBJ1-4, with no clear D. Germline V lookup: CDR1 MNHEY, CDR2 SVGEGT. The CDR3 is made up of 12 amino acids. Here the CDR3 reads CASSLGNEKLFF. The CDR3 bases are TGCGCCAGCAGCCTCGGGAATGAAAAACTGTTTTTT.

The gene calls are TRBV2 and TRBJ1-4, with 7 bases matching TRBD1. With V trimmed by 7 bases and J by 10 bases, 9 bases remained unmatched. The CDR3 contains 13 residues. Germline V gene sequence: CDR1 SNHLY, CDR2 FYNNEI. Here the CDR3 reads CASNGQALGKLFF. CDR3 in DNA: TGTGCCAGCAACGGACAGGCCCTGGGAAAACTGTTTTTT.

The chain couples TRBV6-2 or TRBV6-3 to TRBJ1-5; possibly TRBD1 for D (6 bases). The ends were cut back, 2 bases at V and 8 bases at J, with 28 bases in the middle. CDR1 MNHEY and CDR2 SVGEGT come from the germline V gene. This CDR3 spans 19 amino acids. CDR3 residues: CASSYPEIAGDRASEPQHF. The CDR3 coding sequence is TGTGCCAGCAGTTACCCCGAGATAGCAGGGGATCGGGCCTCGGAGCCCCAGCATTTT.

The chain recombines TRBV11-2 with TRBJ1-3; no clear D gene. Trimming removed 0 bases from V and 4 bases from J, with 7 bases in between. This CDR3 is built from 14 residues. Per germline, CDR1 SGHAT and CDR2 FQNNGV. The CDR3 sequence: CASSLDLVGNTIYF. Here the CDR3 DNA reads TGTGCCAGCAGCTTAGATCTGGTGGGAAACACCATATATTTT.

The DNA of the CDR3 is TGTGCCAGCAGACAACAGGGGGCGCTTGGCTACACCTTC. As protein: CASRQQGALGYTF. This rearrangement joins TRBV7-2 to TRBJ1-2; 9 bases are a match to TRBD1. The CDR3 is 13 residues long. Germline-derived CDR1 and CDR2 are SGHTA and FQGNSA. V trimming: 6 bases; J trimming: 7 bases; junction bases outside the gene matches: 6.

The J gene is TRBJ1-2, the V gene TRBV2; D call uncertain. Germline V gene data show CDR1 as SNHLY and CDR2 as FYNNEI. The length of the CDR3 is 14 residues. V was shortened by 8 bases and J by 0 bases, with 13 bases between the two germline ends. The CDR3 region is CASLRAASNYGYTF. CDR3 coding DNA: TGTGCCAGCCTTCGGGCAGCTTCTAACTATGGCTACACCTTC.

This chain joins TRBV2 and TRBJ2-1; D is ambiguous. Germline V gene lookup returns CDR1 SNHLY and CDR2 FYNNEI. With 7 bases removed from V and 5 bases from J, the gap between germline ends came to 6 bases. The CDR3 runs 11 residues. The CDR3: CASTENNEQFF. The DNA for the CDR3 is TGTGCCAGCACCGAGAACAATGAGCAGTTCTTC.

The chain combines TRBV14 with TRBJ2-1, with a possible D match to TRBD1 (6 bases). The CDR3 extends over 15 amino acids. Germline values: CDR1 SGHDN, CDR2 FVKESK. Trimming pared 1 base from V and 7 bases from J, leaving 14 bases between. The CDR3 DNA reads as TGTGCCAGCAGCCAAGTCCCGGCAGGGGATAATGAGCAGTTCTTC. Translation gives CASSQVPAGDNEQFF.

The V gene is TRBV7-9, the J gene TRBJ1-4; D gene ambiguous. This CDR3 comprises 14 residues. CDR1 is SEHNR and CDR2 is FQNEAQ in the germline V gene (reference sequence). V gave up 6 bases and J gave up 7 bases, with 15 bases separating them. The CDR3 sequence: CASSPSGRSEKLFF. CDR3 DNA sequence: TGTGCCAGCAGTCCCTCGGGAAGGAGTGAAAAACTGTTTTTT.

The genes are TRBV18 and TRBJ1-1, with D perhaps TRBD1 (5 bases). Germline lookup yields CDR1 KGHSH and CDR2 LQKENI. This CDR3 is built from 15 residues. V lost 4 bases, J lost 4 bases, and 16 bases lay in between. The CDR3: CASSRSGTEFTEAFF. DNA for the CDR3: TGTGCCAGCTCACGATCCGGGACGGAGTTCACTGAAGCTTTCTTT.

This chain's CDR3 is CASRRGQGHQPQHF. In DNA, the CDR3 is TGTGCCAGCAGAAGAGGACAGGGTCATCAGCCCCAGCATTTT. The rearrangement joins TRBV28 to TRBJ1-5; 8 bases are a match to TRBD1. From germline, CDR1 is MDHEN and CDR2 SYDVKM. J was trimmed by 5 bases and V by 6 bases; bases with no gene match: 6. This CDR3 contains 14 residues. The full variable domain, with the rest looked up from reference TRBV28 and TRBJ1-5, is DVKVTQSSRYLVKRTGEKVFLECVQDMDHENMFWYRQDPGLGLRLIYFSYDVKMKEKGDIPEGYSVSREKKERFSLILESASTNQTSMYLCASRRGQGHQPQHFGDGTRLSIL.

The chain couples TRBV6-2 or TRBV6-3 to TRBJ2-1, with D uncertain. Germline CDR1 and CDR2: MNHEY and SVGEGT. The CDR3 length is 16 residues. The ends were cut back, 5 bases at V and 0 bases at J, with 14 bases in the middle. The CDR3: CASSTPVTSSYNEQFF. The CDR3 DNA reads TGTGCCAGCAGTACCCCCGTTACGAGCTCCTACAATGAGCAGTTCTTC.

This clone was seen a few times. The rearrangement uses TRBV6-5 and TRBJ2-5; the match to TRBD1 covers 7 bases. The CDR3 extends over 13 amino acids. Trimming took 7 bases from V and 6 from J; bases not matched to a gene: 8. Germline V gene sequence: CDR1 MNHEY, CDR2 SVGAGI. CDR3 amino acids: CASKTGAGKTQYF. CDR3 in DNA: TGTGCCAGCAAAACAGGGGCCGGAAAGACCCAGTACTTC.

The chain recombines TRBV11-3 with TRBJ2-7; a weak D match, TRBD1 (6 bases). Germline-derived CDR1 and CDR2 are SGHNT and YENEEA. With 4 bases removed from V and 7 bases from J, the gap between germline ends came to 14 bases. The CDR3 has 13 amino acids. The CDR3 sequence is CASSSQGSGEQYF. The CDR3, as DNA: TGTGCCAGCAGCTCACAGGGTTCGGGGGAGCAGTACTTC.

This rearrangement joins TRBV5-5 to TRBJ2-7; TRBD1 matches 8 bases. V was clipped by 4 bases and J by 6 bases; unmatched bases: 12. The germline CDR1 and CDR2 sequences are SGHKS and YYEKEE (reference sequence). This CDR3 has 15 residues. The chain's CDR3 is CASSPSVDRAGEQYF. The CDR3 region has the DNA TGTGCCAGCAGCCCGTCAGTGGACAGGGCGGGCGAGCAGTACTTC.

J is TRBJ2-2 and V is TRBV6-6; 7 bases fit TRBD1. Per germline, CDR1 MNHNY and CDR2 SVGAGI (reference sequence). V dropped 0 bases and J dropped 5; count of bases not matched to a gene: 0. The CDR3 spans 14 residues. The CDR3 DNA is TGTGCCAGCAGTTACTCGACAGGGACCGGGGAGCTGTTTTTT. This translates into CASSYSTGTGELFF.